The TCR beta chain under discussion was sequenced for a study of cytomegalovirus exposure and HLA in healthy donors. Findings and limits, study-wide: In a later analysis, specific HLA alleles were associated with 15,000 to 20,000 TCR beta sequences at a 0.05 false discovery rate. The likely origin of a cluster of highly shared sequence variants was a sequencing artifact. There were some public TCRs occurring in many donors, but most TCR sequences were rare.

The PCR employed 60 Vbeta primers together with 13 Jbeta primers. The data were produced by immunoSEQ multiplex PCR, yet TCRdb's version contains in-frame clones alone and is incomplete. The data contain roughly 130,000 clones, roughly 82% of them singletons. As concerns this clone: The antigen is unknown.

The germline V gene encodes CDR1 LNHDA and CDR2 SQIVND (reference sequence). V was shortened by 10 bases and J by 3 bases, with 18 bases between the two germline ends. The length of the CDR3 is 15 residues. This sequence joins TRBV19 and TRBJ2-2; D is possibly TRBD2 (6 bases). The TCR was taken from a boy between 10 and 17 years old in good health and CMV-seronegative. The sample taken for sequencing was PBMCs. CDR3 DNA: TGTGCCACAAAAAACACGGGAGAGTACACCGGGGAGCTGTTTTTT. It specifies CATKNTGEYTGELFF. Variable domain in full (rest from reference TRBV19 and TRBJ2-2): DGGITQSPKYLFRKEGQNVTLSCEQNLNHDAMYWYRQDPGQGLRLIYYSQIVNDFQKGDIAEGYSVSREKKESFPLTVTSAQKNPTAFYLCATKNTGEYTGELFFGEGSRLTVL.